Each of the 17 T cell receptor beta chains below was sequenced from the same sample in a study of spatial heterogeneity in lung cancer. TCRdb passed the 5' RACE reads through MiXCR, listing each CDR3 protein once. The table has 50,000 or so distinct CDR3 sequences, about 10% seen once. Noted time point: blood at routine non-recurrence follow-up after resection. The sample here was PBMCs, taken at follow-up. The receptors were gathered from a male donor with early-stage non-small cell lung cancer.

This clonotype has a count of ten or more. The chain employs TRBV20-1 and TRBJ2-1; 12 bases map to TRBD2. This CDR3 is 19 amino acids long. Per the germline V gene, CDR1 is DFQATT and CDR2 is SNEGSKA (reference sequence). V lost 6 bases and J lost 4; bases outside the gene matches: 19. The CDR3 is CSASAGLAGGRISYNEQFF. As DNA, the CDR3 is TGCAGTGCCAGCGCGGGGCTAGCGGGAGGGCGAATCTCGTACAATGAGCAGTTCTTC.

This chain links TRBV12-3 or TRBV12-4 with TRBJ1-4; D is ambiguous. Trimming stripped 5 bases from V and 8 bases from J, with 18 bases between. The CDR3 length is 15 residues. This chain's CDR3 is CASSKTVTSREKLFF. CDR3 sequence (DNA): TGTGCCAGCAGTAAAACGGTAACATCTAGAGAAAAACTGTTTTTT.

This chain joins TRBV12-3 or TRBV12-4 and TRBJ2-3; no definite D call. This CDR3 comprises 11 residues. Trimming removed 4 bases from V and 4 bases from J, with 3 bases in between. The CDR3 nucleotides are TGTGCCAGCAGTTCCGCAGATACGCAGTATTTT. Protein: CASSSADTQYF.

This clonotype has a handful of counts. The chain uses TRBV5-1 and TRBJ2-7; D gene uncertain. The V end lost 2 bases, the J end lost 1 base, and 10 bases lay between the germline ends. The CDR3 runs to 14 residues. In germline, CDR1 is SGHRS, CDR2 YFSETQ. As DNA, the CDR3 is TGCGCCAGCAGCTTACTTGAAAGTTCCTACGAGCAGTACTTC. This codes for CASSLLESSYEQYF.

Written as DNA, the CDR3 is TGTGCCAGCAGTTTATACGGGGAACCCGGGGCTTTCTTT. It codes for CASSLYGEPGAFF. The chain uses TRBV12-3 or TRBV12-4 and TRBJ1-1; no clear D gene. The CDR3 consists of 13 residues. Between the trimmed V and J ends, which lost 2 bases and 11 bases, there was a span of 15 bases.

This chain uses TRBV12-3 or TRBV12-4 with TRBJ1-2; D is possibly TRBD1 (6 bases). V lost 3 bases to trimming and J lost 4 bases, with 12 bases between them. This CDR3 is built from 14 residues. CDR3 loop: CASSFGTIRYGYTF. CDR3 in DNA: TGTGCCAGCAGTTTCGGGACAATCCGCTATGGCTACACCTTC.

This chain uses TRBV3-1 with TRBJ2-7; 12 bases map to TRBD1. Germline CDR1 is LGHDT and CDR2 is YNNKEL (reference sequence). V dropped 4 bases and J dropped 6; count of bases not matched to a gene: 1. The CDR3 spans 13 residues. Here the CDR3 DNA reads TGTGCCAGCAGCCTGGGACAGGGGGCCGAGCAGTACTTC. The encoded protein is CASSLGQGAEQYF.

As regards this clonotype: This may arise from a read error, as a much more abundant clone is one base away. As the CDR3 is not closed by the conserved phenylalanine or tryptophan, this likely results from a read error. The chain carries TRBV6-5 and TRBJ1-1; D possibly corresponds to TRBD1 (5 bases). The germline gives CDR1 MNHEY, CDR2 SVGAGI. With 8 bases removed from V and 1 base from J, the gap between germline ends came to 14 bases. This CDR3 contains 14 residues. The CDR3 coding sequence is TGTGCCAGCTGGGACCCACGGCAGAACACTGAAGCTTTCCTT. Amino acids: CASWDPRQNTEAFL.

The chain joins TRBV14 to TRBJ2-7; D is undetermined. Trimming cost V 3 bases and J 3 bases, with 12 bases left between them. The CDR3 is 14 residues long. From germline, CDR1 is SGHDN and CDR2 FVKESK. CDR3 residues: CASSQSVHNYEQYF. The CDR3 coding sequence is TGTGCCAGCAGCCAGAGCGTTCACAACTACGAGCAGTACTTC.

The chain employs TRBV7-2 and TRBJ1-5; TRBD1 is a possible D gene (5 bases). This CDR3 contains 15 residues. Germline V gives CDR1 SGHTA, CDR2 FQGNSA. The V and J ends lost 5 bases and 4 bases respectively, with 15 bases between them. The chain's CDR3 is CASSPSQGQNQPQHF. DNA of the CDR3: TGTGCCAGCAGCCCGTCGCAGGGCCAAAATCAGCCCCAGCATTTT. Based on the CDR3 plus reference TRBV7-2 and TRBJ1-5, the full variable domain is GAGVSQSPSNKVTEKGKDVELRCDPISGHTALYWYRQSLGQGLEFLIYFQGNSAPDKSGLPSDRFSAERTGGSVSTLTIQRTQQEDSAVYLCASSPSQGQNQPQHFGDGTRLSIL.

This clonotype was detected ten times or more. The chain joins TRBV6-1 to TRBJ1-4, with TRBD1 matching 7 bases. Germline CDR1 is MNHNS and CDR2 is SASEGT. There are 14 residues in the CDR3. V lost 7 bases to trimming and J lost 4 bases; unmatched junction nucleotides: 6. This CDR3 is CASNPRGVNEKLFF. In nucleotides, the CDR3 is TGTGCCAGCAATCCCAGGGGGGTTAATGAAAAACTGTTTTTT.

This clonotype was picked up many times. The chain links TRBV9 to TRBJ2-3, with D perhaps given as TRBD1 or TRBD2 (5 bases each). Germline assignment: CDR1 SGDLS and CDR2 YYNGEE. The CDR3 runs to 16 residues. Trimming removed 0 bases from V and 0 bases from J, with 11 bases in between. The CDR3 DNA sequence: TGTGCCAGCAGCGTAGGGGGACGGGCTAGCACAGATACGCAGTATTTT. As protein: CASSVGGRASTDTQYF.

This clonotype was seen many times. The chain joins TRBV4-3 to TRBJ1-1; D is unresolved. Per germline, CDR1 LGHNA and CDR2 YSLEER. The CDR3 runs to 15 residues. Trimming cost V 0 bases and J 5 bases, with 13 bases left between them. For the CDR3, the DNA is TGCGCCAGCAGCCAAGATTCGGGGTACGGGACTGAAGCTTTCTTT. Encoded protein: CASSQDSGYGTEAFF.

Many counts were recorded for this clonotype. This CDR3 reads CASSLGVYEQYF. In DNA, the CDR3 is TGTGCCAGCAGCTTAGGGGTTTACGAGCAGTACTTC. The chain is built from TRBV7-2 and TRBJ2-7, with D hard to call. This CDR3 is built from 12 residues. Germline V CDR1 and CDR2: SGHTA, FQGNSA. With 1 base removed from V and 4 bases from J, the gap between germline ends came to 5 bases.

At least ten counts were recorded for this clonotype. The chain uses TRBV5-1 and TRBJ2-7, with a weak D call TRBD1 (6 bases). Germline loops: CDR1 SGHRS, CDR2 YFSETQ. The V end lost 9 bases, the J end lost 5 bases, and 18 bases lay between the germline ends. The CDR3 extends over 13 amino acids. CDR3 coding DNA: TGCGCCATCGATACAGGGAGCTTCGACGAGCAGTACTTC. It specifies CAIDTGSFDEQYF. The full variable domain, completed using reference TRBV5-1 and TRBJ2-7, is KAGVTQTPRYLIKTRGQQVTLSCSPISGHRSVSWYQQTPGQGLQFLFEYFSETQRNKGNFPGRFSGRQFSNSRSEMNVSTLELGDSALYLCAIDTGSFDEQYFGPGTRLTVT.

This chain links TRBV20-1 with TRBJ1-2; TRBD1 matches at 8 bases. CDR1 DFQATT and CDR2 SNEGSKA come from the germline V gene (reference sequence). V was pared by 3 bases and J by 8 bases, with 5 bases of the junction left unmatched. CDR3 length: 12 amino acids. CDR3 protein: CSARDRDSGYTF. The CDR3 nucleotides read TGCAGTGCTAGGGACAGGGATAGCGGCTACACCTTC.

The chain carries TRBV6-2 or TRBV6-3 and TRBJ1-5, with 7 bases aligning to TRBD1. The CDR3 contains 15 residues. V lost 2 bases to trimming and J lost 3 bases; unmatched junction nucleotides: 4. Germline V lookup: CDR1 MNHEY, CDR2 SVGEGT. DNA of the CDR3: TGTGCCAGCAGTTACGTCAGGGGGTCCAATCAGCCCCAGCATTTT. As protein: CASSYVRGSNQPQHF.